This T cell receptor beta chain is from a study of T-cell reconstitution after alpha-beta-depleted transplantation in children. Using unique molecular identifiers, the investigators prepared the TCRbeta library. TCRdb re-called the PCR reads with MiXCR, one entry per CDR3 protein. The table has about 500,000 distinct CDR3 sequences, over 10% seen once. Trimming cost V 6 bases and J 6 bases, with 15 bases left between them. Germline CDR1 and CDR2: SGHVS and FQNEAQ. The CDR3 totals 14 residues. Study-wide findings and caveats: One year after transplant, T-cell counts and diversity came mostly from newly produced T cells. Several hundred expanded graft clones reportedly gave rise to the alpha-beta T cells present about two months after transplant. Surviving recipient T cells and thymic progenitors accounted for the high day-60 TCRbeta diversity observed in some patients.

Only a few counts were recorded for this clonotype. Its antigen is not known. This TCR derives from a female patient aged 2-15 years who had a stem cell transplant for aplastic anemia, so the T cells may come from the graft donor. The sample consisted of PBMCs, mostly from graft donor cells, taken 180 days after TCRalphabeta/CD19-depleted stem cell transplant. This chain links TRBV7-8 with TRBJ1-5, with D perhaps TRBD1 (5 bases). CDR3 sequence: CASSPSSGLQPQHF. The CDR3 DNA reads as TGTGCCAGCAGTCCATCCTCGGGGCTTCAGCCCCAGCATTTT.